This T cell receptor (beta chain) was recorded in a study of T cell clonality in common variable immunodeficiency. Study observations and caveats: Fewer deletions and N-nucleotide insertions were reportedly seen in common variable immunodeficiency TCR beta sequences.

This CDR3 spans 12 amino acids. Germline CDR1 and CDR2: DFQATT and SNEGSKA (reference sequence). Trimming cost V 4 bases and J 4 bases; bases outside gene matches: 0. Some clones are missing from TCRdb's copy, which holds only in-frame ones; the method was immunoSEQ multiplex PCR. Reported are under 40,000 clones, none seen only once; the ten largest carry approximately 0.94%. This clone has ten or more counts. Its antigen is unknown. The CDR3 goes on 3 residues after the read ends, and that part is filled in from the germline J gene. Both groups were predominantly of Caucasian heritage. This clonotype was sampled from a person between 18 and 70 years old in good health. Material: peripheral blood mononuclear cells. The chain links TRBV20-1 to TRBJ2-2; the match to TRBD1 covers 7 bases. CDR3 sequence reads: CSANRGTGELFF. CDR3 DNA, as far as it was read: TGCAGTGCTAACAGGGGCACCGGGGAG.